Shown below are 8 T cell receptor beta chains from a single sample sequenced in a study of shared clonotypes between healthy human individuals. Sequencing was performed with immunoSEQ multiplex PCR; in TCRdb, only in-frame clones are kept and a portion is missing. The sample has 950,000 to 1,100,000 clones, 75% seen once. Sequencing was performed on memory CD4+ T cells sorted from blood. Documented subset: CD45RA-negative fraction. The source is a man between 18 and 35 years old in good health.

Comments on this clone: Other DNA sequences in the sample encode the same CDR3. V is TRBV18 and J is TRBJ2-5, with D possibly matching TRBD2 (5 bases). The germline V gene has CDR1 KGHSH and CDR2 LQKENI. The CDR3 contains 13 residues. V dropped 2 bases and J dropped 1 base, with 5 bases sitting between them. CDR3 sequence (DNA): TGTGCCAGCTCACCAGGGAGCCAAGAGACCCAGTACTTC. Translated: CASSPGSQETQYF.

The J gene is TRBJ2-5, the V gene TRBV10-3; 11 bases are shared with TRBD2. V shed 6 bases, J shed 4 bases, and the junction held 1 base outside the gene matches. CDR1 is ENHRY, CDR2 SYGVKD, per germline. CDR3 size: 13 residues. The CDR3 region is CAIRGTSGETQYF. CDR3 nucleotides: TGTGCCATCAGGGGGACTAGCGGAGAGACCCAGTACTTC.

Worth noting for this clone: Possible read error: a much larger clone is one base away. The chain is built from TRBV7-2 and TRBJ1-2; no firm D call. The CDR3 has 15 residues. The germline V gene encodes CDR1 SGHTA and CDR2 FQGNSA. Trimming shortened V by 1 base and J by 3 bases, and 12 bases separated the two germline ends. The chain's CDR3 is CASSLGSEIDYGYTF. In DNA, the CDR3 is TGTGCCAGCAGCTTAGGGTCAGAGATTGACTATGGCTACACCTTC.

This sequence joins TRBV5-6 and TRBJ2-7, with 13 bases aligning to TRBD2. The CDR3 has 15 amino acids. Per the germline V gene, CDR1 is SGHDT and CDR2 is YYEEEE. Losses at the gene ends were 4 bases for V and 3 bases for J; bases not matched to a gene: 4. The CDR3 spells CASSVGLAGYYEQYF. The CDR3 DNA follows: TGTGCCAGCAGCGTGGGACTAGCGGGATACTACGAGCAGTACTTC.

This clone occurred many times. The chain links TRBV11-3 to TRBJ1-6, with D uncertain. Deletions cut 1 base from V and 7 bases from J, with 8 bases between. Germline CDR1 is SGHNT and CDR2 is YENEEA. This CDR3 is 14 amino acids long. The CDR3 coding sequence is TGTGCCAGCAGCTTAGGACCGACGAATTCACCCCTCCACTTT. Translating gives CASSLGPTNSPLHF. Variable domain in full (rest from reference TRBV11-3 and TRBJ1-6): EAGVVQSPRYKIIEKKQPVAFWCNPISGHNTLYWYLQNLGQGPELLIRYENEEAVDDSQLPKDRFSAERLKGVDSTLKIQPAELGDSAVYLCASSLGPTNSPLHFGNGTRLTVT.

To note about this clone: Different DNA sequences within this sample yield the same CDR3. The V call is TRBV5-1, the J call TRBJ2-1; 10 bases fit TRBD1. The CDR3 extends over 16 amino acids. After removal of 1 base from V and 1 base from J, the junction contained 2 bases not matched to a gene. The germline V gene has CDR1 SGHRS and CDR2 YFSETQ. The CDR3 DNA reads as TGCGCCAGCAGCTTGAGGACAGGGGGGTCCTACAATGAGCAGTTCTTC. This gives the protein CASSLRTGGSYNEQFF.

Remarks on this clone: Being one base from a much bigger clone, this may be a read error. The same CDR3 can be traced to other DNA sequences in this sample. V gene TRBV5-1 combines with J gene TRBJ2-1; a possible D gene is TRBD2 (6 bases). In germline, CDR1 is SGHRS, CDR2 YFSETQ. This CDR3 spans 15 amino acids. V was cut by 0 bases and J by 0 bases, with 7 bases left in between. The CDR3 DNA follows: TGCGCCAGCAGCTTGGAAGCGGGCTCCTACAATGAGCAGTTCTTC. It encodes CASSLEAGSYNEQFF.

The sample holds one count of this clone. The chain has TRBV7-9 and TRBJ2-2; 7 positions agree with TRBD1. CDR1 SEHNR and CDR2 FQNEAQ come from the germline V gene (reference sequence). Losses at the gene ends were 4 bases for V and 7 bases for J; bases not matched to a gene: 12. The CDR3 has 16 amino acids. The CDR3 reads CASSSPGQITVGELFF. CDR3 coding DNA: TGTGCCAGCAGCTCTCCGGGACAGATCACTGTCGGGGAGCTGTTTTTT.